Listed below are T cell receptor beta chains from one sample, sequenced in a study of cytomegalovirus exposure and HLA in healthy donors. Sequencing used immunoSEQ multiplex PCR; TCRdb keeps in-frame clones, though not all of them. The sample comprises some 180,000 clones, around 80% of which are singletons, and about 1.3% rests with the top ten. The specimen sequenced was PBMCs. These receptors were collected from a girl aged 10 to 17 in good health and CMV-seropositive. CDR3s include the opening cysteine and the closing phenylalanine or tryptophan. Fields, in order: D gene, V gene, J gene, clone size, CDR3 DNA, CDR3 protein. D genes are given only for firm matches. Expanded clones get a size class; other rows say once, few or many, or leave the size out.

D gene: -; V gene: TRBV4-2; J gene: TRBJ1-2; clone size: -; CDR3 DNA: TGTGCCAGCAGCGCCCCGACCCAGGGTTACTATGGCTACACCTTC; CDR3 protein: CASSAPTQGYYGYTF
D gene: TRBD2; V gene: TRBV5-6; J gene: TRBJ2-2; clone size: once; CDR3 DNA: TGTGCCAGCAGCTTGCGAAGGACTAGCGGGACCACCGGGGAGCTGTTTTTT; CDR3 protein: CASSLRRTSGTTGELFF
D gene: TRBD2; V gene: TRBV7-2; J gene: TRBJ2-3; clone size: -; CDR3 DNA: TGTGCCAGCAGCTCCGGACTAGCGGGAGGTACAGATACGCAGTATTTT; CDR3 protein: CASSSGLAGGTDTQYF
D gene: -; V gene: TRBV27; J gene: TRBJ2-5; clone size: -; CDR3 DNA: TGTGCCAGCAGTTTCGGGGTAGGACAAGAGACCCAGTACTTC; CDR3 protein: CASSFGVGQETQYF
D gene: TRBD2; V gene: TRBV25-1; J gene: TRBJ2-5; clone size: -; CDR3 DNA: TGTGCCAGCAGTGAGCTAGCGGAAGAGACCCAGTACTTC; CDR3 protein: CASSELAEETQYF
D gene: TRBD2; V gene: TRBV6-6; J gene: TRBJ2-7; clone size: -; CDR3 DNA: TGTGCCAGCAGGTTTGGACTAGCGGCCTACGAGCAGTACTTC; CDR3 protein: CASRFGLAAYEQYF
D gene: -; V gene: TRBV28; J gene: TRBJ1-5; clone size: -; CDR3 DNA: TGTGCCAGCAAAGAGTTACAGGCCCCATTCTTTAATCAGCCCCAGCATTTT; CDR3 protein: CASKELQAPFFNQPQHF
D gene: -; V gene: TRBV19; J gene: TRBJ1-1; clone size: -; CDR3 DNA: TGTGCCAGTAGTCAAGACAGCTACCACACTGAAGCTTTCTTT; CDR3 protein: CASSQDSYHTEAFF
D gene: -; V gene: TRBV7-9; J gene: TRBJ2-7; clone size: medium-sized; CDR3 DNA: TGTGCCAGCAGCTTCTCCGGGACAATCTACGAGCAGTACTTC; CDR3 protein: CASSFSGTIYEQYF
D gene: -; V gene: TRBV11-2; J gene: TRBJ2-4; clone size: once; CDR3 DNA: TGTGCCAGCAGCTCGTGGGGGCTAGGTGACAAAAACATTCAGTACTTC; CDR3 protein: CASSSWGLGDKNIQYF
D gene: TRBD2; V gene: TRBV7-8; J gene: TRBJ2-7; clone size: -; CDR3 DNA: TGTGCCAGCAGCACCGGGACTAGCGGGAGGGTTCCCCACGAGCAGTACTTC; CDR3 protein: CASSTGTSGRVPHEQYF
D gene: -; V gene: TRBV7-3; J gene: TRBJ1-1; clone size: few; CDR3 DNA: TGTGCCAGCAGCTCCCAGGCGGGGGGGAACACTGAAGCTTTCTTT; CDR3 protein: CASSSQAGGNTEAFF
D gene: -; V gene: TRBV10-3; J gene: TRBJ1-4; clone size: -; CDR3 DNA: TGTGCCATCAGTGAGTCCGGGATTCCAAATGAAAAACTGTTTTTT; CDR3 protein: CAISESGIPNEKLFF
D gene: -; V gene: TRBV7-9; J gene: TRBJ2-6; clone size: -; CDR3 DNA: TGTGCCAGCAGCCGACTCGATTTCTCGGGGGCCAACGTCCTGACTTTC; CDR3 protein: CASSRLDFSGANVLTF
D gene: -; V gene: TRBV7-9; J gene: TRBJ2-1; clone size: -; CDR3 DNA: TGTGCCAGCAGCTTACGACGGGGGGCAGACAATGAGCAGTTCTTC; CDR3 protein: CASSLRRGADNEQFF
D gene: -; V gene: TRBV6-5; J gene: TRBJ2-2; clone size: -; CDR3 DNA: TGTGCCAGCAGTTCTCGCCCGACTAGCACCGGGGAGCTGTTTTTT; CDR3 protein: CASSSRPTSTGELFF
D gene: -; V gene: TRBV5-4; J gene: TRBJ2-3; clone size: -; CDR3 DNA: TGTGCCAGCAGCTTGGGGACGAGGGGCACAGATACGCAGTATTTT; CDR3 protein: CASSLGTRGTDTQYF
D gene: TRBD1; V gene: TRBV7-9; J gene: TRBJ1-1; clone size: -; CDR3 DNA: TGTGCCAGCAGCTCCTTGACAGGGTCGAACACTGAAGCTTTCTTT; CDR3 protein: CASSSLTGSNTEAFF
D gene: -; V gene: TRBV27; J gene: TRBJ2-7; clone size: -; CDR3 DNA: TGTGCCAGCAGATTAGCTGCGGCGGTTAGCGAGCAGTACTTC; CDR3 protein: CASRLAAAVSEQYF
D gene: -; V gene: TRBV7-9; J gene: TRBJ1-1; clone size: -; CDR3 DNA: TGTGCCAGCAGCTTAGGGAGGTGGGGGGACACTGAAGCTTTCTTT; CDR3 protein: CASSLGRWGDTEAFF
D gene: -; V gene: TRBV25-1; J gene: TRBJ1-4; clone size: -; CDR3 DNA: TGTGCCAGCAGTAATAACAGGATCCCTAATGAAAAACTGTTTTTT; CDR3 protein: CASSNNRIPNEKLFF
D gene: TRBD2; V gene: TRBV5-4; J gene: TRBJ2-3; clone size: -; CDR3 DNA: TGTGCCAGCAGCAAAAGACTAGCAGCTAGCACAGATACGCAGTATTTT; CDR3 protein: CASSKRLAASTDTQYF
D gene: -; V gene: TRBV11-2; J gene: TRBJ2-7; clone size: once; CDR3 DNA: TGTGCCAGCAGCCCCAAGGACAGAATCCACGAGCAGTACTTC; CDR3 protein: CASSPKDRIHEQYF
D gene: -; V gene: TRBV6-5; J gene: TRBJ1-2; clone size: -; CDR3 DNA: TGTGCCAGCGGAAAACAGGGTTCTTATGGCTACACCTTC; CDR3 protein: CASGKQGSYGYTF
D gene: -; V gene: TRBV11-2; J gene: TRBJ2-1; clone size: -; CDR3 DNA: TGTGCCACCAGTAAAGGGGGAGGGCACCCTTATGGGCAGTTCTTC; CDR3 protein: CATSKGGGHPYGQFF
D gene: -; V gene: TRBV10-3; J gene: TRBJ1-1; clone size: -; CDR3 DNA: TGTGCCATCAGGGGGGGTAAGGATAACACTGAAGCTTTCTTT; CDR3 protein: CAIRGGKDNTEAFF
D gene: TRBD1; V gene: TRBV10-1; J gene: TRBJ2-7; clone size: -; CDR3 DNA: TGCGCCAGCAGCGGGACAGGGGTGGACGAGCAGTACTTC; CDR3 protein: CASSGTGVDEQYF
D gene: TRBD1; V gene: TRBV5-1; J gene: TRBJ2-2; clone size: -; CDR3 DNA: TGCGCCAGCAGCTTGGTTCCGGGACAGGGGGCGCTTAGGGAGCTGTTTTTT; CDR3 protein: CASSLVPGQGALRELFF
D gene: TRBD2; V gene: TRBV4-2; J gene: TRBJ2-4; clone size: -; CDR3 DNA: TGTGCCAGCAGCCAAGGGACTAGCGGGGGCATAGAGAAAAACATTCAGTACTTC; CDR3 protein: CASSQGTSGGIEKNIQYF
D gene: TRBD1; V gene: TRBV18; J gene: TRBJ2-7; clone size: -; CDR3 DNA: TGTGCCAGCTCAACTGGACAGGGGACAGGCGTCTACGAGCAGTACTTC; CDR3 protein: CASSTGQGTGVYEQYF
D gene: -; V gene: TRBV14; J gene: TRBJ2-7; clone size: -; CDR3 DNA: TGTGCCAGCAGCCTGGCTCCAGGGCCCCCCTCCTACGAGCAGTACTTC; CDR3 protein: CASSLAPGPPSYEQYF
D gene: -; V gene: TRBV12-5; J gene: TRBJ2-3; clone size: -; CDR3 DNA: TGTGCTAGTGGCATGACTTACGATACGCAGTATTTT; CDR3 protein: CASGMTYDTQYF
D gene: -; V gene: TRBV2; J gene: TRBJ2-1; clone size: -; CDR3 DNA: TGTGCCAGCAGTGAAGCTTCAGCGTGGTTCTTC; CDR3 protein: CASSEASAWFF
D gene: -; V gene: TRBV5-6; J gene: TRBJ1-1; clone size: few; CDR3 DNA: TGTGCCAGCAGCCTTCGACGGGGGGCGAGGAACACTGAAGCTTTCTTT; CDR3 protein: CASSLRRGARNTEAFF
D gene: -; V gene: TRBV29-1; J gene: TRBJ2-1; clone size: -; CDR3 DNA: TGCAGCGTTGAAGGGTGGGTTCGGAGCTCCTACAATGAGCAGTTCTTC; CDR3 protein: CSVEGWVRSSYNEQFF
D gene: -; V gene: TRBV4-1; J gene: TRBJ2-7; clone size: -; CDR3 DNA: TGCGCCAGCAGCCAAGAGCCGAGACAGGAGACCTACGAGCAGTACTTC; CDR3 protein: CASSQEPRQETYEQYF
D gene: TRBD2; V gene: TRBV7-2; J gene: TRBJ2-3; clone size: -; CDR3 DNA: TGTGCCAGCAGCTTGCGGGGACTAGCGGGCCTCATAGATACGCAGTATTTT; CDR3 protein: CASSLRGLAGLIDTQYF
D gene: TRBD2; V gene: TRBV27; J gene: TRBJ2-2; clone size: -; CDR3 DNA: TGTGCCAGCAGTAAATTTAGCGGGAGGGTTACCGGGGAGCTGTTTTTT; CDR3 protein: CASSKFSGRVTGELFF
D gene: TRBD1; V gene: TRBV14; J gene: TRBJ1-2; clone size: -; CDR3 DNA: TGTGCCAGCAGCCAGGAGGGGGCCAGGATAGGCTACACCTTC; CDR3 protein: CASSQEGARIGYTF
D gene: TRBD2; V gene: TRBV18; J gene: TRBJ2-1; clone size: -; CDR3 DNA: TGTGCCAGCGGCTTGGTAGCGGGCAACTACAATGAGCAGTTCTTC; CDR3 protein: CASGLVAGNYNEQFF
D gene: -; V gene: TRBV6-5; J gene: TRBJ2-7; clone size: once; CDR3 DNA: TGTGCCAGCAGTGACAGGCCTTTCTCCTACGAGCAGTACTTC; CDR3 protein: CASSDRPFSYEQYF
D gene: TRBD1; V gene: TRBV11-2; J gene: TRBJ2-7; clone size: -; CDR3 DNA: TGTGCCAGCAGCTTGGAGACAGGGTGGGCGATCCCCTACGAGCAGTACTTC; CDR3 protein: CASSLETGWAIPYEQYF
D gene: -; V gene: TRBV4-1; J gene: TRBJ2-5; clone size: -; CDR3 DNA: TGCGCCAGCAGCCAGGACGTTAGGGGCCGGGAGACCCAGTACTTC; CDR3 protein: CASSQDVRGRETQYF
D gene: TRBD1; V gene: TRBV5-1; J gene: TRBJ2-7; clone size: -; CDR3 DNA: TGCGCCAGCAGCCCAGGACAGGAGATGAGCTCCTACGAGCAGTACTTC; CDR3 protein: CASSPGQEMSSYEQYF
D gene: TRBD1; V gene: TRBV5-1; J gene: TRBJ2-7; clone size: -; CDR3 DNA: TGCGCCAGCAGCTGGGGGACAGGGCGCGAGCAGTACTTC; CDR3 protein: CASSWGTGREQYF
D gene: TRBD2; V gene: TRBV11-2; J gene: TRBJ2-3; clone size: -; CDR3 DNA: TGTGCCAGCAGCTTAGATCTCGCGGGAGGAGGGAATACGCAGTATTTT; CDR3 protein: CASSLDLAGGGNTQYF
D gene: -; V gene: TRBV7-9; J gene: TRBJ1-1; clone size: -; CDR3 DNA: TGTGCCAGCAGCTTACTTGCTGAAGCTTTCTTT; CDR3 protein: CASSLLAEAFF
D gene: -; V gene: TRBV30; J gene: TRBJ1-2; clone size: few; CDR3 DNA: TGTGCCTGGAACCAGGGTGCGACGAGCTACACCTTC; CDR3 protein: CAWNQGATSYTF